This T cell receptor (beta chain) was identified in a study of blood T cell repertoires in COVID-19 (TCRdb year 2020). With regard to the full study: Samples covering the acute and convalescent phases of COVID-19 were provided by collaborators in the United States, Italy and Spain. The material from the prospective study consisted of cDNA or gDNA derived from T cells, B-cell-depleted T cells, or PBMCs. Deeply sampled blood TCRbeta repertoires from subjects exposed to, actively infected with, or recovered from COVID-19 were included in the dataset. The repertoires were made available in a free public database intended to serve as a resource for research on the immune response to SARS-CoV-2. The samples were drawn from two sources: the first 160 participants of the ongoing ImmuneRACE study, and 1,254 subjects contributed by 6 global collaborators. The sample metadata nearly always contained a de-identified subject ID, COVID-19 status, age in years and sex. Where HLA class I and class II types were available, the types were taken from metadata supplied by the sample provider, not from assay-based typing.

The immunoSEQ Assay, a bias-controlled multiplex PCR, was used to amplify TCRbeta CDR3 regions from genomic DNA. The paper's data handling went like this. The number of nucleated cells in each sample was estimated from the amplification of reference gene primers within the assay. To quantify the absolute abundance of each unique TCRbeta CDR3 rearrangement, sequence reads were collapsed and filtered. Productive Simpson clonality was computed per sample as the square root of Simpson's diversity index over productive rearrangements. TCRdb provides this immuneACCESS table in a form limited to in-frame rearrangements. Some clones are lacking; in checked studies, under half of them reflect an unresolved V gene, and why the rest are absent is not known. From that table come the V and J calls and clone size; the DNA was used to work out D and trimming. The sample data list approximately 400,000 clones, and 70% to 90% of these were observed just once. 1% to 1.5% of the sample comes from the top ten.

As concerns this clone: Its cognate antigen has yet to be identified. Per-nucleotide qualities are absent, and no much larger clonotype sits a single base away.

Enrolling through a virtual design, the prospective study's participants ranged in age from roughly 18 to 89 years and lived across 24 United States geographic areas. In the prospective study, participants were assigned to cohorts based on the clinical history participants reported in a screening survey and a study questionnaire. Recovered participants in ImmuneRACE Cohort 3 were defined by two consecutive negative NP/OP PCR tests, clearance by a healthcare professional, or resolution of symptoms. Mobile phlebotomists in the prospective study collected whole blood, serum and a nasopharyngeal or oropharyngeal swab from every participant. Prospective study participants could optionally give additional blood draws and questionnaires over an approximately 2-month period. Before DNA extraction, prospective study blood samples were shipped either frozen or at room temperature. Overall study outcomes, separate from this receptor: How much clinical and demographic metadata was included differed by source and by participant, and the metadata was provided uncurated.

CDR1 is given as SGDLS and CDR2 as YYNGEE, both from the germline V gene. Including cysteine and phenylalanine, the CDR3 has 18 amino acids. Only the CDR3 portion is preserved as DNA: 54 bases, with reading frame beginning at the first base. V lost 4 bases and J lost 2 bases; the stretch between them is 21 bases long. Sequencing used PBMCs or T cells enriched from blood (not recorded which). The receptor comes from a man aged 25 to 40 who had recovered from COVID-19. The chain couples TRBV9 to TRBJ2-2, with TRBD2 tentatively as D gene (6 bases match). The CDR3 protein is CASSPRVGGSSNTGELFF. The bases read TGTGCCAGCAGCCCGAGGGTTGGGGGGAGTTCCAACACCGGGGAGCTGTTTTTT.